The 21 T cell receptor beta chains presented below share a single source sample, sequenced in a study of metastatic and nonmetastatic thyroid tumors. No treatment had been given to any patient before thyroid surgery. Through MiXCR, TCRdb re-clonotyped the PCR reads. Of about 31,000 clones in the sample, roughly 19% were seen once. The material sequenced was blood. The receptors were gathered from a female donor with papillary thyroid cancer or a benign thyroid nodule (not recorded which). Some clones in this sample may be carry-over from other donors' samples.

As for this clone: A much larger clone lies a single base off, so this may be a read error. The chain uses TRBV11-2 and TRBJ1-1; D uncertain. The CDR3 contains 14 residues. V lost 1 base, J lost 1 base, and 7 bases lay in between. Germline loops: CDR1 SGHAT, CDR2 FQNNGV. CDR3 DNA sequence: TGTGCCAGCAGCTTAGGGCAGACGAACACTGAAGCTTTCTTT. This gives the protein CASSLGQTNTEAFF.

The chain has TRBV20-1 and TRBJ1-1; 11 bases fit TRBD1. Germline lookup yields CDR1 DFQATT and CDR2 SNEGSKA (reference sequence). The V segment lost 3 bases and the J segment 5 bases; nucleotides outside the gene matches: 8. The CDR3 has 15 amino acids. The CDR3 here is CSASAGTGGMTEAFF. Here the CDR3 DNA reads TGCAGTGCTAGTGCCGGGACAGGGGGAATGACTGAAGCTTTCTTT.

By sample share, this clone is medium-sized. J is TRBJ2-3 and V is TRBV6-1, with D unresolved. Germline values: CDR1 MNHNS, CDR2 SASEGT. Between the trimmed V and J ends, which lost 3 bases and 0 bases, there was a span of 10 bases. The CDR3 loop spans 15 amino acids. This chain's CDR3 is CASSDGSSSTDTQYF. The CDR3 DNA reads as TGTGCCAGCAGTGATGGCTCCTCTAGCACAGATACGCAGTATTTT.

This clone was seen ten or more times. CDR3 sequence: CASTLGTSGGRETQYF. In DNA, the CDR3 is TGTGCCAGTACCCTAGGAACTAGCGGGGGGCGGGAGACCCAGTACTTC. The chain combines TRBV19 with TRBJ2-5; 12 bases are a match to TRBD2. The CDR3 sequence is 16 residues long. V was clipped by 7 bases and J by 5 bases; unmatched bases: 11. The germline V gene encodes CDR1 LNHDA and CDR2 SQIVND (reference sequence).

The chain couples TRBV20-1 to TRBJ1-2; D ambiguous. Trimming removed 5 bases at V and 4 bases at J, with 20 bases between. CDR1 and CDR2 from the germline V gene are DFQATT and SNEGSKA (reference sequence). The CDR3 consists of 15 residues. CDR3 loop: CSAALTEDAIYGYTF. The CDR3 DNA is TGCAGTGCTGCTCTGACCGAGGACGCAATCTATGGCTACACCTTC.

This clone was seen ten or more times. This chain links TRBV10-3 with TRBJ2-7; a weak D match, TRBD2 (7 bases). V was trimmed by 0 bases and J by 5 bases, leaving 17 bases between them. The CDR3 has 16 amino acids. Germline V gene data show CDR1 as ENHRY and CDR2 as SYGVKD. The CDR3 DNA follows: TGTGCCATCAGTGAGTCCTGGGCGGGGGCTGGGAACGAGCAGTACTTC. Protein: CAISESWAGAGNEQYF.

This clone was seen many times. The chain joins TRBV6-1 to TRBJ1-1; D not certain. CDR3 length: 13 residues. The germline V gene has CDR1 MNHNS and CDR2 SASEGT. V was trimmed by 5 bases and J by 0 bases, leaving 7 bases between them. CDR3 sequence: CASSWSLNTEAFF. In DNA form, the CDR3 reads TGTGCCAGCAGTTGGTCCCTGAACACTGAAGCTTTCTTT.

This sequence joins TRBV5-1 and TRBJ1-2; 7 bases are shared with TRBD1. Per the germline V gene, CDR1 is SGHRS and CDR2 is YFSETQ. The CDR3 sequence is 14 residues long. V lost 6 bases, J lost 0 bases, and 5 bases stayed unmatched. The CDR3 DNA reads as TGCGCCAGCACAAGGGACAGCGCTAACTATGGCTACACCTTC. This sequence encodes CASTRDSANYGYTF.

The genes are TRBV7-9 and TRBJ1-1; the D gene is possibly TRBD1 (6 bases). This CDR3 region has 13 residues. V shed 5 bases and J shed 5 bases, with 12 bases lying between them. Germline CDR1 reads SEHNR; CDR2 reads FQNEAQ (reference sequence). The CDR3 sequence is CASSGRGITEAFF. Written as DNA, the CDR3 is TGTGCCAGCAGCGGGAGGGGGATTACTGAAGCTTTCTTT.

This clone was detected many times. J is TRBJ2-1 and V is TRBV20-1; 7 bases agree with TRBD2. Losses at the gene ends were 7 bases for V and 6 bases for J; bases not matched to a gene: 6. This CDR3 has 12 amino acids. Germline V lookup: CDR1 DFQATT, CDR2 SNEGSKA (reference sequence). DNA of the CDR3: TGCAGTGTTAGGCCGGGAGGCAATGAGCAGTTCTTC. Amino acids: CSVRPGGNEQFF.

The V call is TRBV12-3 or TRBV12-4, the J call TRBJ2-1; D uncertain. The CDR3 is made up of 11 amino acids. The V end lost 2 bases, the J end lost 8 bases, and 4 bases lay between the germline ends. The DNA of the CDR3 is TGTGCCAGCAGTTTACTGTATGAGCAGTTCTTC. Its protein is CASSLLYEQFF.

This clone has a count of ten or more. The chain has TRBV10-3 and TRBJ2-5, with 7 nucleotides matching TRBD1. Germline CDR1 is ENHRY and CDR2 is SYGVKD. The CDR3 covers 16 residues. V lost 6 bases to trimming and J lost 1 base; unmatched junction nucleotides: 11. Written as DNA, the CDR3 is TGTGCCATCAGCGATAGGGTACGGGACAGCCAAGAGACCCAGTACTTC. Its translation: CAISDRVRDSQETQYF.

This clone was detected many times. The CDR3 DNA sequence: TGTGCCAGTAGGGAACACCACTCTGGAAACACCATATATTTT. It specifies CASREHHSGNTIYF. V and J are TRBV19 and TRBJ1-3; D is unclear. Trimming left V 6 bases short and J 0 bases short, with 9 bases between. The CDR3 is 14 amino acids. Germline lookup yields CDR1 LNHDA and CDR2 SQIVND (reference sequence).

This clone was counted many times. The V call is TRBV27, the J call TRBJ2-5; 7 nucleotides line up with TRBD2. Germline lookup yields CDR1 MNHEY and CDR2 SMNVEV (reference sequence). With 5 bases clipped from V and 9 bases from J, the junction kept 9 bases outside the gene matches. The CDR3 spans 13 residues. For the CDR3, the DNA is TGTGCCAGCAGTCCCCTGGGGGGGGAGGCCCAGTACTTC. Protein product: CASSPLGGEAQYF.

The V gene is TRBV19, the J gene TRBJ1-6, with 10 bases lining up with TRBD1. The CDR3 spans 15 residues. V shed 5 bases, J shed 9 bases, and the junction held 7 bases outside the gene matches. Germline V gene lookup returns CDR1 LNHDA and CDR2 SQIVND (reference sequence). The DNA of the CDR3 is TGTGCCAGTAGTTCCTGGACAGGGGGGGGTTCACCCCTCCACTTT. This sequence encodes CASSSWTGGGSPLHF. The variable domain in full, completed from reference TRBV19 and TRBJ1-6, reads DGGITQSPKYLFRKEGQNVTLSCEQNLNHDAMYWYRQDPGQGLRLIYYSQIVNDFQKGDIAEGYSVSREKKESFPLTVTSAQKNPTAFYLCASSSWTGGGSPLHFGNGTRLTVT.

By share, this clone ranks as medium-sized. The CDR3 DNA is TGTGCCAGCAGCTTAGACCCCGACAGGGGAAGGTCACCCCTCCACTTT. Translating gives CASSLDPDRGRSPLHF. This chain joins TRBV11-2 and TRBJ1-6, with TRBD1 matching 8 bases. The germline gives CDR1 SGHAT, CDR2 FQNNGV. The V and J ends lost 0 bases and 10 bases, in that order; junction bases with no gene match: 8. The CDR3 sequence is 16 residues long.

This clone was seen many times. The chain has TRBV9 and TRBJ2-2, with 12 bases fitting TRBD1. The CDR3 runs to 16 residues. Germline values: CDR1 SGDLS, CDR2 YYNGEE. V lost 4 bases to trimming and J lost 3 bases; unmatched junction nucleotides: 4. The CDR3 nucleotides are TGTGCCAGCAGCTTCGGGACAGGGGGCTACACCGGGGAGCTGTTTTTT. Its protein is CASSFGTGGYTGELFF.

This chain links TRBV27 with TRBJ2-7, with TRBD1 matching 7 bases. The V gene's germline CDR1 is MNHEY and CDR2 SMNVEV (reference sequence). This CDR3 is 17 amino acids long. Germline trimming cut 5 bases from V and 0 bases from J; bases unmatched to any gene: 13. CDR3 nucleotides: TGTGCCAGCAGTACCGACCCTACAGGGGCGAACTCCTACGAGCAGTACTTC. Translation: CASSTDPTGANSYEQYF.

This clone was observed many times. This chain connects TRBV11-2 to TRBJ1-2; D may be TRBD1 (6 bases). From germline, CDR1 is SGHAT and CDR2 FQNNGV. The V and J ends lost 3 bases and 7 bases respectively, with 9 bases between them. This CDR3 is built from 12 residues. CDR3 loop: CASSLIQGGYTF. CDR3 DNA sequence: TGTGCCAGCAGCTTGATACAGGGTGGCTACACCTTC.

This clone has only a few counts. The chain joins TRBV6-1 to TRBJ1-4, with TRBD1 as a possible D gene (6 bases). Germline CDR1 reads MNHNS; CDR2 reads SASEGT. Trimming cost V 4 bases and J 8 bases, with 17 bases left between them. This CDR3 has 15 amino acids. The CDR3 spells CASSGAAGEGEKLFF. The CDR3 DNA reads TGTGCCAGCAGTGGAGCGGCAGGGGAAGGGGAAAAACTGTTTTTT.

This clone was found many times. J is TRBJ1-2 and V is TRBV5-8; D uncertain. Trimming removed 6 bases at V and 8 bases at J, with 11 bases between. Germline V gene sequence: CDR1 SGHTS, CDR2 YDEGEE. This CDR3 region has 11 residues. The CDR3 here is CASTNVRGYTF. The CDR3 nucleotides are TGTGCCAGCACGAACGTGCGAGGCTACACCTTC.